This T cell receptor beta chain was documented in a study of T-cell reconstitution after alpha-beta-depleted transplantation in children. This CDR3 is built from 13 residues. The V gene's germline CDR1 is SGHRS and CDR2 YFSETQ. Trimming removed 1 base from V and 6 bases from J; junction bases left unmatched: 2. This clonotype was observed a handful of times. Researchers prepared the TCRbeta library using unique molecular identifiers, the study reports. TCRdb used MiXCR to reprocess the PCR reads, holding one entry per CDR3 protein. Among roughly 790,000 distinct CDR3 sequences listed, approximately 15% were seen once.

The clonotype originates from a male patient younger than 18 who had a stem cell transplant for acute lymphoblastic leukemia, so the T cells may come from the graft donor. The sample here was PBMCs, mostly from graft donor cells, taken 360 days after TCRalphabeta/CD19-depleted stem cell transplant. This chain uses TRBV5-1 with TRBJ2-7; 9 nucleotides agree with TRBD2. The CDR3 DNA follows: TGCGCCAGCAGCTTGTGGCGGGAGGGCGAGCAGTACTTC. Its protein product is CASSLWREGEQYF.